A single sample is the source of the 5 T cell receptor beta chains below, sequenced in a study of metastatic and nonmetastatic thyroid tumors. Via MiXCR, TCRdb re-called the PCR reads. The table has roughly 16,000 clones, about 26% seen once. Patients underwent thyroid surgery, and none had received any treatment before it. The sample consisted of adjacent normal tissue. The receptors stem from a female donor with papillary thyroid cancer or a benign thyroid nodule (not recorded which). Some clones in this sample may be carry-over from other donors' samples.

The V gene is TRBV11-2, the J gene TRBJ1-2; 10 bases line up with TRBD1. CDR3 length: 14 amino acids. Germline V gene data show CDR1 as SGHAT and CDR2 as FQNNGV. Germline trimming cut 5 bases from V and 8 bases from J; bases unmatched to any gene: 8. Here the CDR3 reads CASSLGGQGVGYTF. CDR3 sequence (DNA): TGTGCCAGCAGCCTAGGCGGACAGGGGGTAGGCTACACCTTC.

This clone was observed a handful of times. The rearrangement links TRBV20-1 to TRBJ2-3; 10 positions match TRBD2. Germline assignment: CDR1 DFQATT and CDR2 SNEGSKA (reference sequence). The V gene end was trimmed by 5 bases and the J gene end by 6 bases; junction bases not matched to a gene: 8. The CDR3 has 14 amino acids. The DNA of the CDR3 is TGCAGTGCTTCTAGCGGGGGTAGTGGGGATACGCAGTATTTT. As protein: CSASSGGSGDTQYF.

The V call is TRBV20-1, the J call TRBJ2-7; 11 bases align to TRBD2. Germline V gene sequence: CDR1 DFQATT, CDR2 SNEGSKA (reference sequence). Trimming cost V 4 bases and J 7 bases; bases outside gene matches: 9. The CDR3 runs to 14 residues. CDR3 amino acids: CSATGTSGSWEQYF. The CDR3 nucleotides read TGCAGTGCTACTGGGACTAGCGGTTCGTGGGAGCAGTACTTC.

In its sample, this clone was seen a few times. V and J are TRBV14 and TRBJ2-7; 7 bases are a match to TRBD1. This CDR3 comprises 15 residues. Germline V gene data show CDR1 as SGHDN and CDR2 as FVKESK. V dropped 7 bases and J dropped 1; count of bases not matched to a gene: 10. CDR3 DNA: TGTGCCAGCATCCGGGGACAGATACCTTCCTACGAGCAGTACTTC. Amino acid sequence: CASIRGQIPSYEQYF.

This clone was counted ten times or more. The chain recombines TRBV19 with TRBJ1-6, with 7 bases that match TRBD1. The CDR3 length is 16 residues. V gave up 6 bases and J gave up 8 bases; unmatched junction bases: 13. Germline V gene data show CDR1 as LNHDA and CDR2 as SQIVND (reference sequence). The CDR3 bases are TGTGCCAGTAGGGAGATTGGAAGGGGGCGTGATTCACCCCTCCACTTT. It codes for CASREIGRGRDSPLHF. The full variable domain, with the rest looked up from reference TRBV19 and TRBJ1-6, is DGGITQSPKYLFRKEGQNVTLSCEQNLNHDAMYWYRQDPGQGLRLIYYSQIVNDFQKGDIAEGYSVSREKKESFPLTVTSAQKNPTAFYLCASREIGRGRDSPLHFGNGTRLTVT.